A single sample is the source of the 27 T cell receptor beta chains below, sequenced in a study of T cell responses to AZD1222 COVID-19 vaccine. Libraries were prepared by immunoSEQ multiplex PCR; TCRdb keeps only in-frame clonotypes and omits some of them. The sample has about 130,000 clones; 91% are singletons. The input for sequencing was peripheral blood, taken 28 days after the second AZD1222 dose. These receptors came from an adult who received the AZD1222 COVID-19 vaccine.

V is TRBV2 and J is TRBJ2-5; maybe TRBD1 (5 bases). The V gene's germline CDR1 is SNHLY and CDR2 FYNNEI. This CDR3 comprises 16 residues. V gave up 4 bases and J gave up 5 bases, with 20 bases separating them. CDR3 protein: CASSGLLRGPRETQYF. Here the CDR3 DNA reads TGTGCCAGCAGTGGTCTCCTTAGGGGCCCTAGGGAGACCCAGTACTTC.

V usage is TRBV6-5 and J usage is TRBJ2-3; 7 positions match TRBD1. V was pared by 8 bases and J by 5 bases, with 7 bases of the junction left unmatched. Germline CDR1 is MNHEY and CDR2 is SVGAGI. CDR3 length equals 13 residues. The CDR3 nucleotides are TGTGCCAGCTCCGGACAGGCGGTAGATACGCAGTATTTT. Encoded protein: CASSGQAVDTQYF.

The genes are TRBV5-1 and TRBJ2-1; D not resolved. The CDR3 runs to 14 residues. Trimming removed 0 bases at V and 8 bases at J, with 12 bases between. Germline CDR1 reads SGHRS; CDR2 reads YFSETQ. The CDR3 sequence is CASSLDLEVHEQFF. The CDR3 DNA is TGCGCCAGCAGCTTGGATTTAGAGGTTCATGAGCAGTTCTTC.

The rearrangement links TRBV28 to TRBJ1-1, with no clear D. Trimming stripped 6 bases from V and 9 bases from J, with 8 bases between. Per the germline V gene, CDR1 is MDHEN and CDR2 is SYDVKM. The CDR3 runs to 10 residues. The CDR3 region is CASRDIKAFF. The CDR3 DNA reads TGTGCCAGCAGAGACATTAAAGCTTTCTTT.

The chain links TRBV6-5 to TRBJ2-2; 7 bases agree with TRBD1. This CDR3 has 14 residues. V lost 10 bases to trimming and J lost 2 bases; unmatched junction nucleotides: 7. Germline CDR1 and CDR2: MNHEY and SVGAGI. CDR3 DNA sequence: TGTGCCATTCCGGGACAGTCAAACACCGGGGAGCTGTTTTTT. Protein: CAIPGQSNTGELFF.

The chain is built from TRBV10-3 and TRBJ1-5, with 9 bases matching TRBD1. The germline V gene has CDR1 ENHRY and CDR2 SYGVKD. J was trimmed by 6 bases and V by 0 bases; bases with no gene match: 6. The CDR3 loop spans 16 amino acids. CDR3 loop: CAISESGTGGLQPQHF. The DNA of the CDR3 is TGTGCCATCAGTGAGTCGGGAACAGGGGGCCTTCAGCCCCAGCATTTT.

This clone is a singleton in its sample. The chain links TRBV7-9 to TRBJ1-1; D unresolved. This CDR3 is 12 amino acids long. Germline CDR1 reads SEHNR; CDR2 reads FQNEAQ (reference sequence). The ends were cut back, 5 bases at V and 5 bases at J, with 9 bases in the middle. The CDR3 spells CASSKESTEAFF. CDR3 nucleotides: TGTGCCAGCAGCAAGGAGAGTACTGAAGCTTTCTTT.

This rearrangement joins TRBV6-1 to TRBJ2-3, with D hard to call. CDR1 is MNHNS and CDR2 is SASEGT in the germline V gene. The ends were cut back, 1 base at V and 2 bases at J, with 1 base in the middle. The CDR3 totals 12 residues. The CDR3 DNA sequence: TGTGCCAGCAGTGAAGTCACAGATACGCAGTATTTT. Its translation is CASSEVTDTQYF.

This clone was seen once. The rearrangement links TRBV7-6 to TRBJ1-1; D is ambiguous. CDR3 length: 14 residues. V lost 1 base, J lost 1 base, and 7 bases lay in between. Germline CDR1 and CDR2: SGHVS and FNYEAQ. The CDR3 nucleotides read TGTGCCAGCAGCTTAGGTCCAGAGAACACTGAAGCTTTCTTT. Translating it yields CASSLGPENTEAFF.

This clone appeared once. This chain links TRBV30 with TRBJ2-3; no reliable D call. The CDR3 is 12 amino acids. The V gene lost 2 bases and the J gene lost 2 bases, with 5 bases spanning the gap. Per germline, CDR1 GTSNPN and CDR2 SVGIG (reference sequence). CDR3 bases: TGTGCCTGGAGTCCGAACACAGATACGCAGTATTTT. Its translation is CAWSPNTDTQYF.

V gene TRBV5-1 combines with J gene TRBJ2-2; the D gene could be TRBD1 or TRBD2 (5 bases each). The V gene's germline CDR1 is SGHRS and CDR2 YFSETQ. The CDR3 loop spans 16 amino acids. The ends were cut back, 4 bases at V and 3 bases at J, with 16 bases in the middle. CDR3 sequence (DNA): TGCGCCAGCAGCCACATAAGCGGCAGGGACACCGGGGAGCTGTTTTTT. Protein: CASSHISGRDTGELFF.

The rearrangement joins TRBV18 to TRBJ2-6, with D unresolved. Trimming pared 2 bases from V and 0 bases from J, leaving 8 bases between. The CDR3 consists of 16 residues. In germline, CDR1 is KGHSH, CDR2 LQKENI. CDR3 in amino acids: CASSPWPTSGANVLTF. CDR3 coding DNA: TGTGCCAGCTCACCATGGCCGACCTCTGGGGCCAACGTCCTGACTTTC.

The J gene is TRBJ1-2, the V gene TRBV12-3 or TRBV12-4; TRBD1 is a possible D gene (6 bases). The CDR3 loop spans 13 amino acids. The V end was cut by 1 base, the J end by 9 bases, with 12 bases between. Here the CDR3 reads CASSLGGQGSYTF. The CDR3 DNA reads as TGTGCCAGCAGTTTAGGTGGGCAGGGGAGCTACACCTTC.

J is TRBJ2-1 and V is TRBV19, with 8 bases fitting TRBD1. Germline V CDR1 and CDR2: LNHDA, SQIVND (reference sequence). Losses at the gene ends were 3 bases for V and 5 bases for J; bases not matched to a gene: 9. The CDR3 contains 16 residues. CDR3 protein: CASSMIRGRQDNEQFF. The CDR3 region has the DNA TGTGCCAGTAGTATGATCAGGGGGCGTCAGGACAATGAGCAGTTCTTC.

The chain combines TRBV11-1 with TRBJ2-1; 10 nucleotides match TRBD2. V gave up 8 bases and J gave up 10 bases; unmatched junction bases: 11. Germline loops: CDR1 SGHAT, CDR2 FQDESV (reference sequence). This CDR3 has 14 amino acids. For the CDR3, the DNA is TGTGCCAGCCGGGGAGCGGGAGGGCCAAGAGAGCAGTTCTTC. This gives the protein CASRGAGGPREQFF.

V gene TRBV7-2 combines with J gene TRBJ2-5; D may be TRBD2 (6 bases). V was shortened by 5 bases and J by 1 base, with 11 bases between the two germline ends. The CDR3 runs to 14 residues. CDR1 is SGHTA, CDR2 FQGNSA, per germline. The CDR3 coding sequence is TGTGCCAGCAGCGCACCGGGACTCCAAGAGACCCAGTACTTC. It specifies CASSAPGLQETQYF.

The chain recombines TRBV2 with TRBJ1-1; D is unclear. CDR3 length equals 9 residues. Trimming pared 6 bases from V and 8 bases from J, leaving 4 bases between. CDR1 and CDR2 from the germline V gene are SNHLY and FYNNEI. CDR3 loop: CASSVEAFF. CDR3 DNA sequence: TGTGCCAGCAGCGTAGAAGCTTTCTTT.

V and J are TRBV23-1 and TRBJ2-7; D is unresolved. TRBV23-1 is placed among ORFs of uncertain function. V lost 2 bases and J 2 bases, leaving 16 bases between the germline ends. This CDR3 spans 16 amino acids. CDR3 protein: CASSQPWAELTYEQYF. The DNA of the CDR3 is TGCGCCAGCAGTCAACCCTGGGCGGAGCTCACCTACGAGCAGTACTTC.

The chain employs TRBV9 and TRBJ1-1; 8 bases map to TRBD1. Trimming at V came to 3 bases and at J to 5 bases, leaving 6 bases not matched to a gene. Germline values: CDR1 SGDLS, CDR2 YYNGEE. This CDR3 contains 14 residues. The chain's CDR3 is CASSGGQGGTEAFF. CDR3 coding DNA: TGTGCCAGCAGCGGCGGACAGGGAGGGACTGAAGCTTTCTTT.

This chain links TRBV5-8 with TRBJ2-2, with a possible D match to TRBD2 (5 bases). The CDR3 is made up of 13 amino acids. V lost 2 bases and J 5 bases, leaving 7 bases between the germline ends. Germline V gene data show CDR1 as SGHTS and CDR2 as YDEGEE. CDR3 in amino acids: CASSLRETGELFF. For the CDR3, the DNA is TGTGCCAGCAGCTTAAGGGAGACCGGGGAGCTGTTTTTT.

V is TRBV7-6 and J is TRBJ2-7; TRBD1 might be the D (6 bases). V lost 1 base and J lost 1, with 14 bases in between. The CDR3 totals 16 residues. Germline V gene sequence: CDR1 SGHVS, CDR2 FNYEAQ. The CDR3 region is CASSLVQGTQSYEQYF. As DNA, the CDR3 is TGTGCCAGCAGCTTAGTACAGGGAACTCAGTCCTACGAGCAGTACTTC.

The chain carries TRBV4-3 and TRBJ2-1; 7 positions match TRBD2. The CDR3 runs 16 residues. Germline values: CDR1 LGHNA, CDR2 YSLEER. After removal of 3 bases from V and 3 bases from J, the junction contained 8 bases not matched to a gene. CDR3: CASSQAVGGLYNEQFF. CDR3 nucleotide sequence: TGCGCCAGCAGCCAGGCGGTGGGAGGGCTCTACAATGAGCAGTTCTTC.

The CDR3 loop reads CASSSLGGLETQYF. CDR3 DNA: TGCGCCAGCAGCTCCCTAGGGGGGCTTGAGACCCAGTACTTC. This chain uses TRBV5-1 with TRBJ2-5; D might be TRBD1 or TRBD2, each matching 6 bases. The CDR3 consists of 14 residues. V was cut by 3 bases and J by 5 bases, with 14 bases left in between. The V gene's germline CDR1 is SGHRS and CDR2 YFSETQ.

The chain carries TRBV29-1 and TRBJ2-4; TRBD1 matches 9 bases. The V gene end was trimmed by 6 bases and the J gene end by 13 bases; junction bases not matched to a gene: 10. CDR3 length: 12 residues. Per germline, CDR1 SQVTM and CDR2 ANQGSEA. In DNA form, the CDR3 reads TGCAGCGTCCTAATCCGGACAGGGGAGCAGTACTTC. It encodes CSVLIRTGEQYF.

This chain connects TRBV2 to TRBJ1-5, with D unresolved. This CDR3 contains 14 residues. The germline CDR1 and CDR2 sequences are SNHLY and FYNNEI. The V end lost 2 bases, the J end lost 10 bases, and 15 bases lay between the germline ends. The CDR3 spells CASSERRNSEPQHF. CDR3 nucleotide sequence: TGTGCCAGCAGTGAAAGGAGGAATTCTGAACCCCAGCATTTT.

V and J are TRBV12-3 or TRBV12-4 and TRBJ1-2; TRBD1 might be the D (5 bases). With 7 bases removed from V and 8 bases from J, the gap between germline ends came to 17 bases. The CDR3 runs 13 residues. CDR3 sequence: CASTFRGPFGYTF. CDR3 sequence (DNA): TGTGCCAGCACCTTCCGGGGACCCTTCGGCTACACCTTC.

The gene calls are TRBV12-5 and TRBJ1-5; D remains unclear. Germline values: CDR1 LGHNT, CDR2 FRNRAP. Trimming removed 5 bases from V and 1 base from J, with 6 bases in between. The CDR3 length is 13 residues. Written as DNA, the CDR3 is TGTGCTAGTGGTCAGGAGAGCAATCAGCCCCAGCATTTT. Amino acid sequence: CASGQESNQPQHF.